This entry is about one TCR beta chain. The antigen remains unidentified. CDR3 length equals 17 residues. Germline values: CDR1 LGHNA, CDR2 YNFKEQ. V was clipped by 0 bases and J by 6 bases; unmatched bases: 5. It was second doses at about 4 or about 12 weeks that were pooled. The protocol was immunoSEQ multiplex PCR, while the TCRdb copy is restricted to in-frame clones and leaves out a portion. The sample lists under 150,000 clones, around 94% occurring once. The data belong to a study of T cell responses to AZD1222 COVID-19 vaccine. Findings of the study overall: At baseline, just five or six AZD1222 recipients tested seropositive.

The sample in question was peripheral blood, obtained 28 days after the second AZD1222 dose. The receptor comes from an adult who received the AZD1222 COVID-19 vaccine. V gene TRBV4-2 combines with J gene TRBJ2-1; 13 bases are a match to TRBD2. CDR3 residues: CASSQDQRTSGGNEQFF. The DNA of the CDR3 is TGTGCCAGCAGCCAAGATCAGAGGACTAGCGGGGGCAATGAGCAGTTCTTC.